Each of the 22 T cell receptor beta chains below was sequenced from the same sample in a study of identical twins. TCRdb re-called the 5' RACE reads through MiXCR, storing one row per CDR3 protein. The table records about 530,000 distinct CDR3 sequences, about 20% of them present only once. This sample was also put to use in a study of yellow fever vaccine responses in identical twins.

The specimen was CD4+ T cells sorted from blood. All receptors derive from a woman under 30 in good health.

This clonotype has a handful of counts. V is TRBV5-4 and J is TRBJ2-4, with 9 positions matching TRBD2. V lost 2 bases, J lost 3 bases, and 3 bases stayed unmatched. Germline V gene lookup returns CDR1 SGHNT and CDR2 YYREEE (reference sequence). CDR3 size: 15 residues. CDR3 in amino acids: CASSLAGGFKNIQYF. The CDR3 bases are TGTGCCAGCAGCTTAGCGGGAGGTTTCAAAAACATTCAGTACTTC.

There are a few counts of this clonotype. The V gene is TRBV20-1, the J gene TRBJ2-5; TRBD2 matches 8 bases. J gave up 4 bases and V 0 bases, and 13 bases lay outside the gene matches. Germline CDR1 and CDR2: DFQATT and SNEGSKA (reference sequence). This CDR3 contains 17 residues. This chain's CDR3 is CSARDVPGGPRRETQYF. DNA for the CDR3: TGCAGTGCTAGAGATGTTCCGGGAGGGCCGCGAAGAGAGACCCAGTACTTC.

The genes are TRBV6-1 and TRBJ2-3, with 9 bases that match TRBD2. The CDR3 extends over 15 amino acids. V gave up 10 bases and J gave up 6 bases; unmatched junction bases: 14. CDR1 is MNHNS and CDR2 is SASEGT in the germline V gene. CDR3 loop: CATEGSGGSSDTQYF. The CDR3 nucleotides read TGTGCCACAGAGGGGAGCGGGGGGTCATCTGATACGCAGTATTTT.

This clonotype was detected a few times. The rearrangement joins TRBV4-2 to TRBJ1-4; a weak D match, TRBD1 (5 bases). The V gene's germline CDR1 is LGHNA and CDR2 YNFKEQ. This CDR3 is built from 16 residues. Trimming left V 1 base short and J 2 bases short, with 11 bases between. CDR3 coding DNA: TGTGCCAGCAGCCAAGGTGGGGGAGGTACTAATGAAAAACTGTTTTTT. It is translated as CASSQGGGGTNEKLFF.

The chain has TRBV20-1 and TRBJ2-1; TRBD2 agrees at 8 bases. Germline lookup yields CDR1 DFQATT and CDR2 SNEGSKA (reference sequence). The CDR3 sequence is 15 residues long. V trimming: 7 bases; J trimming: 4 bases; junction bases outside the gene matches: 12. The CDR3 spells CSGVIGGARYNEQFF. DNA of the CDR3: TGCAGTGGGGTAATCGGGGGGGCAAGATACAATGAGCAGTTCTTC.

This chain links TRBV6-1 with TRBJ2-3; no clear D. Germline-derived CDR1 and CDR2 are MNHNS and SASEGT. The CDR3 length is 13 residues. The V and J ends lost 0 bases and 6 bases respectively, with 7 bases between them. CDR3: CASSEALGDTQYF. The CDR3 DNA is TGTGCCAGCAGTGAAGCGCTGGGGGATACGCAGTATTTT.

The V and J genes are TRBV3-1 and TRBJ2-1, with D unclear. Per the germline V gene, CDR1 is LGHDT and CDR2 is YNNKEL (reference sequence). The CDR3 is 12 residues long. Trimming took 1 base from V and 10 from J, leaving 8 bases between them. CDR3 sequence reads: CASSQGGREQFF. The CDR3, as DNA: TGTGCCAGCAGCCAAGGTGGGCGGGAGCAGTTCTTC.

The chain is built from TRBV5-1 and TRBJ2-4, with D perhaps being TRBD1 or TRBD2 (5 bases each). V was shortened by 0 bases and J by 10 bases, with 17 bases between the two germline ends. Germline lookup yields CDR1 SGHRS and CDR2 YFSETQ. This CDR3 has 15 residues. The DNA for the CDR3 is TGCGCCAGCAGCTTGGGTTATGTGGGACCTGGTATTCAGTACTTC. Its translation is CASSLGYVGPGIQYF. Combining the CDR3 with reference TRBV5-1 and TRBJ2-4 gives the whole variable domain KAGVTQTPRYLIKTRGQQVTLSCSPISGHRSVSWYQQTPGQGLQFLFEYFSETQRNKGNFPGRFSGRQFSNSRSEMNVSTLELGDSALYLCASSLGYVGPGIQYFGAGTRLSVL.

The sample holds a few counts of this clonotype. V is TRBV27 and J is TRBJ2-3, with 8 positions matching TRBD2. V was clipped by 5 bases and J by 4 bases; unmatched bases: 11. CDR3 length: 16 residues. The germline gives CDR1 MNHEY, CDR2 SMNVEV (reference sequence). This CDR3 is CASSPPAGGFSDTQYF. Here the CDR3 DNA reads TGTGCCAGCAGTCCACCCGCGGGGGGATTCTCAGATACGCAGTATTTT.

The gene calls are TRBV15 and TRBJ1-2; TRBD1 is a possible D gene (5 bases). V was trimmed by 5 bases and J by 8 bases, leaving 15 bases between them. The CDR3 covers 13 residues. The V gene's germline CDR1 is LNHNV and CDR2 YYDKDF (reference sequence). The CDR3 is CATSDRRLEGYTF. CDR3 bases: TGTGCCACCAGCGACAGACGCCTGGAGGGCTACACCTTC. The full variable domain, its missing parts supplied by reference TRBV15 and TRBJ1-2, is DAMVIQNPRYQVTQFGKPVTLSCSQTLNHNVMYWYQQKSSQAPKLLFHYYDKDFNNEADTPDNFQSRRPNTSFCFLDIRSPGLGDTAMYLCATSDRRLEGYTFGSGTRLTVV.

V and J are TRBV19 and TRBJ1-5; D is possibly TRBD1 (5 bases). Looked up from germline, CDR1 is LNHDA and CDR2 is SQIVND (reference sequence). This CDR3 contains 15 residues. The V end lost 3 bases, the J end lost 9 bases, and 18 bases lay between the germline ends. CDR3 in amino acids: CASSISGAPRGPQHF. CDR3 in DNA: TGTGCCAGTAGTATTTCTGGGGCACCACGAGGGCCCCAGCATTTT.

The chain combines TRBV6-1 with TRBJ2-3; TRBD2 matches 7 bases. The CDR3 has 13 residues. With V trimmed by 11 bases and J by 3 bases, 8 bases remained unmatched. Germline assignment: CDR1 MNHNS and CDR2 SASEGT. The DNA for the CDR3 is TGTGCCGCGGGGGAGTTTGCGACAGATACGCAGTATTTT. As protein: CAAGEFATDTQYF.

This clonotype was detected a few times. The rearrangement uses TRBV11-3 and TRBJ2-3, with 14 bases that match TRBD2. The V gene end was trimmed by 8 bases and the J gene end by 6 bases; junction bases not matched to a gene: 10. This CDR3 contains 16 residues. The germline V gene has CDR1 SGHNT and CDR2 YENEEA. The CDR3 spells CASSKGTSGGRDTQYF. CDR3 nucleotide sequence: TGTGCCAGCTCGAAAGGGACTAGCGGGGGTCGGGATACGCAGTATTTT.

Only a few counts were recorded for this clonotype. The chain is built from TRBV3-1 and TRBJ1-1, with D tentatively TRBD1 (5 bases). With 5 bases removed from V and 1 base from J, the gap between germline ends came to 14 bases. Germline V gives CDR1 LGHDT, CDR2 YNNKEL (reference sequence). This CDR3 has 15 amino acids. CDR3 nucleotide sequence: TGTGCCAGCAGCTTGCAGGGCCTGGCGAACACTGAAGCTTTCTTT. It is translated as CASSLQGLANTEAFF.

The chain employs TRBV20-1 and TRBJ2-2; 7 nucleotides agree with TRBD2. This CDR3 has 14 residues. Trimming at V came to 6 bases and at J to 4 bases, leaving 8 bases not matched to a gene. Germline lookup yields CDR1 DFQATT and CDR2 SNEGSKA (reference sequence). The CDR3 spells CSARTGGLTGELFF. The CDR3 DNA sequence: TGCAGTGCGCGGACGGGGGGACTCACCGGGGAGCTGTTTTTT.

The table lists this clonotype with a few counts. DNA for the CDR3: TGTGCCAGCAGTCCTGGGGTGATACGGCCCTACGAGCAGTACTTC. Amino acids: CASSPGVIRPYEQYF. The V and J genes are TRBV27 and TRBJ2-7; the D is unclear. V was cut by 5 bases and J by 2 bases, with 16 bases left in between. This CDR3 has 15 amino acids. Germline V lookup: CDR1 MNHEY, CDR2 SMNVEV (reference sequence).

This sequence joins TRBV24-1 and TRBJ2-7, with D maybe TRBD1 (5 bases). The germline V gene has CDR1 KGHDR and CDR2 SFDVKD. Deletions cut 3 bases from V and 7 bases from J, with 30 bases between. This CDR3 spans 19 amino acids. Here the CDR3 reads CATSDKQAPFSKAGCEQYV. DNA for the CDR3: TGTGCCACCAGTGATAAACAGGCCCCCTTTAGCAAAGCAGGATGTGAGCAGTACGTC.

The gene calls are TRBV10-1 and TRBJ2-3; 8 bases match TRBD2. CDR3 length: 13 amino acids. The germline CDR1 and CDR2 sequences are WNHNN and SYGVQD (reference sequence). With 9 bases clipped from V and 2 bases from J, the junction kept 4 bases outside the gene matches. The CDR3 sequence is CARKRGPTDTQYF. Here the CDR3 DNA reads TGCGCCAGGAAGCGGGGGCCCACAGATACGCAGTATTTT.

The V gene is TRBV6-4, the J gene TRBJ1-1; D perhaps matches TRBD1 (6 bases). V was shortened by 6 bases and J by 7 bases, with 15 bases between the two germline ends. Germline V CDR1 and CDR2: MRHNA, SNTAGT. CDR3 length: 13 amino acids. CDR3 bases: TGTGCCAGCAGCGGGACACTTGGGGGTGAAGCTTTCTTT. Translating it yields CASSGTLGGEAFF.

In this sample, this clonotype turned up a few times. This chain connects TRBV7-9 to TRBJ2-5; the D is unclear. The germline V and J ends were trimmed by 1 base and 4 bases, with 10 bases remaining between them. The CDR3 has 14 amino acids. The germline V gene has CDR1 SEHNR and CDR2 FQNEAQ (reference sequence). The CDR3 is CASSLVAQAETQYF. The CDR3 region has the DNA TGTGCCAGCAGCTTAGTCGCTCAGGCAGAGACCCAGTACTTC. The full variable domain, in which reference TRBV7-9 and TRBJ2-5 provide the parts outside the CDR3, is DTGVSQNPRHKITKRGQNVTFRCDPISEHNRLYWYRQTLGQGPEFLTYFQNEAQLEKSRLLSDRFSAERPKGSFSTLEIQRTEQGDSAMYLCASSLVAQAETQYFGPGTRLLVL.

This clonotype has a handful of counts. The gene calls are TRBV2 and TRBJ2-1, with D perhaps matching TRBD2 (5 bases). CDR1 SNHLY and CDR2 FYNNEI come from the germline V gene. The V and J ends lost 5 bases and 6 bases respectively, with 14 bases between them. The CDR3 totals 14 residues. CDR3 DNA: TGTGCCAGCAGTAGCCTCGGGGTTGGCAATGAGCAGTTCTTC. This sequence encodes CASSSLGVGNEQFF.

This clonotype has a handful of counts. CDR3 sequence reads: CASTRLAGREQFF. CDR3 nucleotides: TGTGCCAGCACTCGCCTAGCGGGCCGCGAGCAGTTCTTC. This chain joins TRBV12-3 or TRBV12-4 and TRBJ2-1; 8 bases are a match to TRBD2. Trimming cost V 7 bases and J 10 bases; bases outside gene matches: 9. The CDR3 runs 13 residues.